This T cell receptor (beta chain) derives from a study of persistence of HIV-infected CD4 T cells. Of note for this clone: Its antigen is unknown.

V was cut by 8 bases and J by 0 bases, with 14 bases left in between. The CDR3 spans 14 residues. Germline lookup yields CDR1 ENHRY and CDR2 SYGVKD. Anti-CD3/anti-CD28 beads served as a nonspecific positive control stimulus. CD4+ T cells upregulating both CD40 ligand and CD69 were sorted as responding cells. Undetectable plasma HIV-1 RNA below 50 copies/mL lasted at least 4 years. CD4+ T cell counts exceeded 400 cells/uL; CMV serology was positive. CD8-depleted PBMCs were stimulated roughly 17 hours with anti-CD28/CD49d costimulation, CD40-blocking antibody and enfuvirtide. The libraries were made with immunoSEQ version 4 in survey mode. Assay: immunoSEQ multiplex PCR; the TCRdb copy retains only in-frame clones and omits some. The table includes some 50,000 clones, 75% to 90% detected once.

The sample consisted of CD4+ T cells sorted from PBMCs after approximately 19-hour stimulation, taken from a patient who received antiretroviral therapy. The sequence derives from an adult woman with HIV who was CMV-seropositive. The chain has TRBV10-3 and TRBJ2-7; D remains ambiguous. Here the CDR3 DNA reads TGTGCCATCTCGGGCAGACATAGCTCCTACGAGCAGTACTTC. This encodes CAISGRHSSYEQYF.